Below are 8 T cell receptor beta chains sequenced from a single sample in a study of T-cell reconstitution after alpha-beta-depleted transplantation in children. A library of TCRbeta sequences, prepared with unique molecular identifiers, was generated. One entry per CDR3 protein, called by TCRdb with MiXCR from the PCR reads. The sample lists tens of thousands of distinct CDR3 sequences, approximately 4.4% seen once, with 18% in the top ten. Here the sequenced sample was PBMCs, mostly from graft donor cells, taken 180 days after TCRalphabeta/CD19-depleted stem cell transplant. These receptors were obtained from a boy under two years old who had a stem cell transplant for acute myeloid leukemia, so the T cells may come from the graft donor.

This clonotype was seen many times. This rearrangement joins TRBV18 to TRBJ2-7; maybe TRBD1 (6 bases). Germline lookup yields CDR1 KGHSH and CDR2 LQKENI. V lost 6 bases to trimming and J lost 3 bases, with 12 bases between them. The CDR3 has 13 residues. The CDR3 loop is CASSRTEFYEQYV. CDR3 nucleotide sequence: TGTGCCAGCTCGCGGACAGAGTTCTACGAGCAGTACGTC.

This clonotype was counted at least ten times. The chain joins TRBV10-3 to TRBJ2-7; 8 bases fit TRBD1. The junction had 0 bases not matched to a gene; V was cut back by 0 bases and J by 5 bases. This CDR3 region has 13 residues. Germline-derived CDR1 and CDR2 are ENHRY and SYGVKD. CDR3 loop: CAISESTGDEQYV. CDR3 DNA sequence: TGTGCCATCAGTGAGTCGACAGGGGACGAGCAGTACGTC.

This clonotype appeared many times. CDR3 residues: CASSPGAVAPLNTEAFF. The CDR3 DNA is TGTGCCAGCTCACCAGGGGCCGTCGCCCCCTTGAACACTGAAGCTTTCTTT. The chain couples TRBV18 to TRBJ1-1, with a weak D call TRBD1 (5 bases). With 2 bases removed from V and 0 bases from J, the gap between germline ends came to 16 bases. Germline values: CDR1 KGHSH, CDR2 LQKENI. The CDR3 extends over 17 amino acids.

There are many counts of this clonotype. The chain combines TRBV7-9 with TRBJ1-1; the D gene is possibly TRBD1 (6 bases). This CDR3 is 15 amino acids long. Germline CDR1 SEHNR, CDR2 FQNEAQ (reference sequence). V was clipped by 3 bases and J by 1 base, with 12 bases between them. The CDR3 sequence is CASSFTGGPNTEAFF. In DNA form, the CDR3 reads TGTGCCAGCAGCTTTACGGGGGGGCCGAACACTGAAGCTTTCTTT.

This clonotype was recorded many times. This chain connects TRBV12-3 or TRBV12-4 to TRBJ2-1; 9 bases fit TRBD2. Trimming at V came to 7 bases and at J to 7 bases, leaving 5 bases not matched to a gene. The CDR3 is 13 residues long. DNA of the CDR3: TGTGCCAGCACGTCCAGCGGGGGGAATGAGCAGTTCTTC. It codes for CASTSSGGNEQFF.

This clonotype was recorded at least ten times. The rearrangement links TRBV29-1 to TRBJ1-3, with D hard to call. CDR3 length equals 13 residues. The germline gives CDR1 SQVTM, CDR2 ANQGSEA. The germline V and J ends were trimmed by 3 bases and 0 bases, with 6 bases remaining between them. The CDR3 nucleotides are TGCAGCGTTGAGGGGAGCTCTGGAAACACCATATATTTT. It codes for CSVEGSSGNTIYF.

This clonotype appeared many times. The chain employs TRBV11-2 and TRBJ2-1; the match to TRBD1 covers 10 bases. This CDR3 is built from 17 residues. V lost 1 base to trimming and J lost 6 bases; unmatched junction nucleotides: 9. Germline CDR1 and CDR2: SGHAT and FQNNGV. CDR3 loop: CASSLAPGQGYPNEQFF. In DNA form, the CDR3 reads TGTGCCAGCAGCTTAGCTCCGGGACAGGGGTACCCCAATGAGCAGTTCTTC.

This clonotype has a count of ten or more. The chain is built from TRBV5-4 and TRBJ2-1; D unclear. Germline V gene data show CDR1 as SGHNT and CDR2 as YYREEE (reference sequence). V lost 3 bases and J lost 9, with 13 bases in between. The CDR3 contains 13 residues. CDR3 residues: CASSSPGYGEQFF. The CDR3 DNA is TGTGCCAGCAGCTCGCCCGGGTACGGTGAGCAGTTCTTC.